These T cell receptor beta chains were read from a single sample in a study of glioma-infiltrating T cells after dendritic cell vaccination. Generated by immunoSEQ multiplex PCR, the TCRdb table keeps only in-frame clones and is missing some. The sample carries fewer than 75,000 clones, more than 75% recorded once. The sample here was blood, taken after dendritic cell vaccination. These receptors were taken from a human donor with glioblastoma. The CDR3 runs from the conserved cysteine through the conserved F or W. Fields, in order: V gene, clone size, CDR3 protein. Rows give clone size only sometimes, using once, few, many, or a class for an expanded clone.

TRBV7-8,-,CASGRDRHYEQYF
TRBV4-2,once,CASSQDIGTSYQETQYF
TRBV7-8,-,CASSSPQGEKLFF
TRBV6-4,-,CASSDSQGGTDTQYF
TRBV6-5,-,CASTSRSDTQYF
TRBV4-1,-,CASSQGQGQPQHF
TRBV27,-,CASSLYSGQPQHF
TRBV19,-,CASSIGWTSGGFLNEQFF
TRBV19,few,CASRPDRERQPQHF
TRBV5-4,few,CASSLGRGESTDTQYF
TRBV28,-,CASSFQGLGETQYF
TRBV7-2,-,CASSLLSVQGLGTEAFF
TRBV4-2,-,CASSQGGSNSPLHF
TRBV29-1,-,CSARFENTEAFF
TRBV28,-,CASSLKWGGPGAGNTEAFF
TRBV28,few,CASSGTWGGGEQYF
TRBV9,-,CASSLEPGHNTDTQYF
TRBV9,-,CASSPPGGFGYTF
TRBV30,-,CAFSGIGPSTGDYGYTF
TRBV6-1,-,CASSEALASGELFF
TRBV30,-,CAWSINPGLAGGFNSYEQYF
TRBV4-3,few,CASSQGTGDNQPQHF
TRBV4-3,-,CASSHALAGVQETQYF
TRBV10-3,-,CAISDAPGGTGLGYGYTF
TRBV2,once,CASSARTKGTGELFF
TRBV2,-,CASGEGYGYTF
TRBV7-2,-,CASSLTPSGAYEQYF
TRBV5-6,-,CASSLVGREYEQYF
TRBV30,-,CAWSPNDNEQFF
TRBV7-8,-,CASSLVAGLSHNEQFF
TRBV30,-,CAWMDYTEAFF
TRBV4-1,-,CASSPGQGESYEQYF
TRBV19,-,CASTSGTANTGELFF
TRBV6-5,-,CASSYVRGETEAFF
TRBV5-1,-,CASSLRPTGGANTEAFF
TRBV25-1,once,CAAGRSGGKETQYF
TRBV10-3,-,CAISDLAPSSYEQYF
TRBV15,few,CATSRDQSGVQETQYF
TRBV7-2,-,CASSFGTVNQPQHF
TRBV18,-,CASSPPTGAGAEAFF
TRBV11-3,-,CASSLRDSYEQYF
TRBV28,-,CASSTQGEAYGYTF
TRBV7-8,-,CASSPLPYTDTQYF
TRBV4-3,-,CASSQADRGKTDTQYF
TRBV7-8,few,CASSLGGGLAGVSYEQYF
TRBV10-3,-,CAIREQGGEQYF
TRBV5-1,-,CASSLELGRNTEAFF
TRBV5-6,-,CASSLAGTVQETQYF
TRBV30,-,CAWTPDGSSYNEQFF
TRBV29-1,few,CSVNRGDTQYF
TRBV18,-,CASSPHLESPLHF
TRBV18,-,CASSREQGNEKLFF
TRBV19,-,CASNMWGGNNEQFF